This T cell receptor (beta chain) was obtained from a study of cytomegalovirus exposure and HLA in healthy donors. About the research overall: Earlier sequencing of about 179 million T cells yielded 100 million to 120 million unique TCR beta sequences.

In the PCR, 60 Vbeta and 13 Jbeta primers were used. TCRdb's copy holds only in-frame clones and misses some; the assay was immunoSEQ multiplex PCR. The listing records approximately 180,000 clones. This sequence originates from a man aged 30-40 years in good health and CMV-seronegative. The sample comprised PBMCs.

For the CDR3, the DNA is TGTGCCAGCAGCACGGCGACAGGTTACTACGAGCAGTACTTC. This codes for CASSTATGYYEQYF. The J gene is TRBJ2-7, the V gene TRBV5-4; D might be TRBD1 (6 bases). The CDR3 is 14 residues long. In germline, CDR1 is SGHNT, CDR2 YYREEE (reference sequence). V was pared by 4 bases and J by 3 bases, with 14 bases between.